Below, 20 T cell receptor beta chains from the same sample are listed, as sequenced in a study of regulatory T cells in long-lasting Graves disease. For TCR beta, libraries came from iRepertoire HTBI primers and Arm-PCR of CDR3 regions. TCRdb re-called the multiplex PCR reads with MiXCR, one entry per CDR3 protein. The sample holds 600,000 to 800,000 distinct CDR3 sequences; approximately 29% are singletons and the top ten take under 50%. The sample's time point: persistent/refractory GD, antithyroid drugs over 5 years with positive TRAb. RNA extracted from PBMCs served as the sequencing template. Material: peripheral blood mononuclear cells (PBMCs), obtained when the disease was refractory, from a patient treated with antithyroid drugs. The origin of the receptors is a female donor with Graves disease.

This chain connects TRBV20-1 to TRBJ1-4; TRBD1 agrees at 9 bases. The CDR3 covers 15 residues. The junction had 3 bases not matched to a gene; V was cut back by 0 bases and J by 4 bases. Germline CDR1 is DFQATT and CDR2 is SNEGSKA (reference sequence). The CDR3 region is CSARDYRGHNEKLFF. For the CDR3, the DNA is TGCAGTGCTAGAGACTACAGGGGGCATAATGAAAAACTGTTTTTT.

The chain carries TRBV10-3 and TRBJ1-1, with a weak D call TRBD1 (5 bases). Germline assignment: CDR1 ENHRY and CDR2 SYGVKD. V dropped 7 bases and J dropped 6 bases, with 15 bases sitting between them. This CDR3 contains 13 residues. CDR3 sequence reads: CAITSLGVAEAFF. CDR3 coding DNA: TGTGCCATCACCTCATTAGGGGTAGCTGAAGCTTTCTTT.

V and J are TRBV20-1 and TRBJ1-1; a weak D match, TRBD1 (6 bases). Trimming took 5 bases from V and 1 from J, leaving 11 bases between them. Germline-derived CDR1 and CDR2 are DFQATT and SNEGSKA (reference sequence). The CDR3 loop spans 13 amino acids. The CDR3 region has the DNA TGCAGTGCTCGTCCACAGGGGAACACTGAAGCTTTCTTT. Translation gives CSARPQGNTEAFF.

This chain connects TRBV29-1 to TRBJ1-3; D possibly corresponds to TRBD1 (5 bases). Trimming took off 6 bases at V and 0 bases at J, with 12 bases between the two ends. The length of the CDR3 is 14 residues. Germline V CDR1 and CDR2: SQVTM, ANQGSEA. CDR3 residues: CSVQTANSGNTIYF. The CDR3 coding sequence is TGCAGCGTCCAGACAGCCAACTCTGGAAACACCATATATTTT. The variable domain in full, with the rest retrieved from reference TRBV29-1 and TRBJ1-3, is SAVISQKPSRDICQRGTSLTIQCQVDSQVTMMFWYRQQPGQSLTLIATANQGSEATYESGFVIDKFPISRPNLTFSTLTVSNMSPEDSSIYLCSVQTANSGNTIYFGEGSWLTVV.

This clonotype was seen at least ten times. The rearrangement joins TRBV13 to TRBJ2-7; the match to TRBD2 covers 8 bases. V lost 1 base to trimming and J lost 5 bases; unmatched junction nucleotides: 10. CDR1 and CDR2 from the germline V gene are PRHDT and FYEKMQ (reference sequence). The CDR3 extends over 16 amino acids. This CDR3 reads CASSLVASGYNNEQYF. CDR3 sequence (DNA): TGTGCCAGCAGCTTAGTGGCTAGCGGGTATAACAACGAGCAGTACTTC.

This chain joins TRBV25-1 and TRBJ2-7, with 7 nucleotides matching TRBD2. CDR1 is MGHDK, CDR2 SYGVNS, per germline. The CDR3 consists of 14 residues. V lost 1 base and J lost 1; bases outside the gene matches: 1. The DNA of the CDR3 is TGTGCCAGCAGTGAATGGGGAGGGTCCTACGAGCAGTACTTC. The encoded protein is CASSEWGGSYEQYF.

This chain joins TRBV5-6 and TRBJ2-7; D is unresolved. CDR3 length equals 14 residues. Germline-derived CDR1 and CDR2 are SGHDT and YYEEEE. V dropped 4 bases and J dropped 1 base, with 12 bases sitting between them. The CDR3 spells CASSHDVVSYEQYF. Here the CDR3 DNA reads TGTGCCAGCAGCCATGATGTCGTTTCCTACGAGCAGTACTTC.

The gene calls are TRBV29-1 and TRBJ1-1, with D possibly TRBD1 on 6 matching bases. The CDR3 runs to 15 residues. Germline assignment: CDR1 SQVTM and CDR2 ANQGSEA. V was cut by 6 bases and J by 6 bases, with 23 bases left in between. In nucleotides, the CDR3 is TGCAGCGTGGCGGACCCGCCCCTTACAGGGCCTGAAGCTTTCTTT. Translating gives CSVADPPLTGPEAFF.

This clonotype was recorded a few times. The chain is built from TRBV10-3 and TRBJ1-2, with TRBD1 matching over 7 bases. CDR1 is ENHRY, CDR2 SYGVKD, per germline. V lost 3 bases to trimming and J lost 2 bases; unmatched junction nucleotides: 6. CDR3 length: 15 residues. The CDR3 loop reads CAISDGEQGNYGYTF. The CDR3 DNA follows: TGTGCCATCAGTGATGGGGAACAGGGGAACTATGGCTACACCTTC.

The rearrangement uses TRBV14 and TRBJ1-3, with TRBD1 identical over 9 bases. V dropped 4 bases and J dropped 3; count of bases not matched to a gene: 10. This CDR3 comprises 17 residues. In germline, CDR1 is SGHDN, CDR2 FVKESK. The DNA for the CDR3 is TGTGCCAGCAGCCTACTCTCCGGGACAGGGCATGGAAACACCATATATTTT. Protein product: CASSLLSGTGHGNTIYF.

V is TRBV6-1 and J is TRBJ1-1; 7 nucleotides line up with TRBD1. V dropped 5 bases and J dropped 9; count of bases not matched to a gene: 12. CDR1 and CDR2 from the germline V gene are MNHNS and SASEGT. CDR3 length: 14 amino acids. The CDR3 DNA follows: TGTGCCAGCAGTCCAGCCGGGACAGCCAGTAAAGCTTTCTTT. Translating it yields CASSPAGTASKAFF.

This clonotype was counted only a few times. The rearrangement joins TRBV5-6 to TRBJ1-2; D is possibly TRBD1 (5 bases). Between the trimmed V and J ends, which lost 0 bases and 4 bases, there was a span of 10 bases. CDR1 and CDR2 from the germline V gene are SGHDT and YYEEEE. CDR3 size: 14 residues. The CDR3 coding sequence is TGTGCCAGCAGCTTGGTTCCAGGGACCTATGGCTACACCTTC. This translates into CASSLVPGTYGYTF.

Regarding this clonotype: This may stem from a read error, because a much larger clone lies one nucleotide away. Without the conserved terminal phenylalanine or tryptophan, this CDR3 likely stems from a read error. The gene calls are TRBV12-3 or TRBV12-4 and TRBJ1-1; the match to TRBD1 covers 12 bases. CDR3 size: 17 residues. The trim removed 5 bases at V and 1 base at J, leaving 8 bases unmatched. The CDR3 here is CASSQRGTGGTNTEAFL. The CDR3 DNA follows: TGTGCCAGCAGTCAGCGAGGGACAGGGGGCACGAACACTGAAGCTTTCCTT.

This clonotype was recorded at least ten times. The V gene is TRBV11-3, the J gene TRBJ1-2; D gene ambiguous. The V end lost 11 bases, the J end lost 3 bases, and 19 bases lay between the germline ends. In germline, CDR1 is SGHNT, CDR2 YENEEA. The CDR3 has 14 amino acids. In DNA form, the CDR3 reads TGTGCCCTGGGCAGGCGGGTCTCGGACTATGGCTACACCTTC. As protein: CALGRRVSDYGYTF.

This clonotype was recorded once. The V gene is TRBV19, the J gene TRBJ1-5, with unresolved D. CDR1 LNHDA and CDR2 SQIVND come from the germline V gene (reference sequence). The CDR3 totals 15 residues. Trimming pared 5 bases from V and 7 bases from J, leaving 18 bases between. Here the CDR3 DNA reads TGTGCCAGTAGTCCCCTTTCCAGGATCGGCCAGCCCCAGCATTTT. It codes for CASSPLSRIGQPQHF.

The chain combines TRBV6-9 with TRBJ1-6; no clear D. Trimming took 3 bases from V and 11 from J, leaving 17 bases between them. This CDR3 has 15 residues. Per the germline V gene, CDR1 is MNHGY and CDR2 is SVAAGI. The CDR3 sequence: CASSYKGSGGTPLHF. The DNA of the CDR3 is TGTGCCAGCAGTTACAAGGGTTCAGGTGGAACACCCCTCCACTTT.

A few counts support this clonotype. This sequence joins TRBV6-1 and TRBJ2-7; possible D gene TRBD2, 5 bases. The germline V and J ends were trimmed by 10 bases and 2 bases, with 18 bases remaining between them. CDR3 length: 14 amino acids. The germline V gene has CDR1 MNHNS and CDR2 SASEGT. CDR3: CATRGAYNTYEQYF. CDR3 sequence (DNA): TGTGCCACCCGGGGAGCCTACAACACCTACGAGCAGTACTTC.

Many counts were recorded for this clonotype. DNA for the CDR3: TGTGCCAGCAGCCCGCCGGTGAACACTGAAGCTTTCTTT. Its translation is CASSPPVNTEAFF. The chain is built from TRBV7-6 and TRBJ1-1; unclear D gene. Germline V gives CDR1 SGHVS, CDR2 FNYEAQ. There are 13 residues in the CDR3. V was cut by 5 bases and J by 0 bases, with 7 bases left in between. The full variable domain, with the rest looked up from reference TRBV7-6 and TRBJ1-1, is GAGVSQSPRYKVTKRGQDVALRCDPISGHVSLYWYRQALGQGPEFLTYFNYEAQQDKSGLPNDRFSAERPEGSISTLTIQRTEQRDSAMYRCASSPPVNTEAFFGQGTRLTVV.

This clonotype was recorded many times. The gene calls are TRBV20-1 and TRBJ2-5; 8 bases are shared with TRBD1. V lost 2 bases and J lost 4; bases outside the gene matches: 3. The CDR3 covers 13 residues. Germline CDR1 and CDR2: DFQATT and SNEGSKA (reference sequence). CDR3: CSARIQGGETQYF. The CDR3 DNA reads as TGCAGTGCTAGAATACAGGGGGGAGAGACCCAGTACTTC.

The chain carries TRBV7-6 and TRBJ1-6; D is ambiguous. With 2 bases removed from V and 6 bases from J, the gap between germline ends came to 11 bases. The CDR3 has 15 amino acids. CDR1 is SGHVS and CDR2 is FNYEAQ in the germline V gene. CDR3 nucleotide sequence: TGTGCCAGCAGCTTAACGAGTGGAATTAATTCACCCCTCCACTTT. Protein product: CASSLTSGINSPLHF.